This is a list of T cell receptor beta chains from one sample in a study of cytomegalovirus exposure and HLA in healthy donors. TCRdb's table, derived via immunoSEQ multiplex PCR, lists solely in-frame clones and lacks some. Across under 250,000 clones, the top ten clones capture around 1.1% of the sample. The sequenced sample was PBMCs. Receptor source: a girl aged 2-10 years in good health and CMV-seropositive. The CDR3 runs from the conserved cysteine through the conserved F or W. Each record gives: D gene, V gene, J gene, CDR3 DNA, CDR3 protein. The D gene is left open where the match is weak.

.	TRBV19	TRBJ2-1	TGTGCCAGTAGTGTGACTAGAGACAATGAGCAGTTCTTC	CASSVTRDNEQFF
.	TRBV6-1	TRBJ1-2	TGTGCCAGCAGTGAAGATGCGGCAGCAGCTAACTATGGCTACACCTTC	CASSEDAAAANYGYTF
.	TRBV28	TRBJ1-1	TGTGCCAGCAGTACTTTACGGACAGCTGAAGCTTTCTTT	CASSTLRTAEAFF
TRBD1	TRBV29-1	TRBJ2-7	TGCAGCGTAGATACAGGGGAACCCTACGAGCAGTACTTC	CSVDTGEPYEQYF
.	TRBV7-2	TRBJ1-1	TGTGCCAGCAGCACAACGACAGGTTTCACTGAAGCTTTCTTT	CASSTTTGFTEAFF
.	TRBV6-1	TRBJ1-5	TGTGCCAGCAGGACAGGATCCCGGGTGGGTCAGCCCCAGCATTTT	CASRTGSRVGQPQHF
TRBD2	TRBV4-2	TRBJ2-7	TGTGCCAGCAGCCCCGGGACTAGCGGCTCCTACGAGCAGTACTTC	CASSPGTSGSYEQYF
.	TRBV27	TRBJ1-4	TGTGCCAGCAGTTTATCGAGGGCAACTAATGAAAAACTGTTTTTT	CASSLSRATNEKLFF
.	TRBV12-1	TRBJ2-2	TGTGCCAGCAGCTTGGGCTTACTTACCGGGGAGCTGTTTTTT	CASSLGLLTGELFF
TRBD1	TRBV5-1	TRBJ2-5	TGCGCCAGCAGATTACTGCCGGGACAGGGACAAGAGACCCAGTACTTC	CASRLLPGQGQETQYF
.	TRBV27	TRBJ1-5	TGTGCCAGCAGTTTATTCGGGGTCCCCAGCCCGAATCAGCCCCAGCATTTT	CASSLFGVPSPNQPQHF
.	TRBV27	TRBJ2-1	TGTGCCAGCAGTATTTTGAGGGGGAGCTCCTACAATGAGCAGTTCTTC	CASSILRGSSYNEQFF
.	TRBV6-1	TRBJ2-7	TGTGCCAGCAGTGATGTTGGAGGGACAGCACTCCCCTACGAGCAGTACTTC	CASSDVGGTALPYEQYF
.	TRBV28	TRBJ2-1	TGTGCCAGCCTCCCCCGGGGGACGTACAATGAGCAGTTCTTC	CASLPRGTYNEQFF
.	TRBV15	TRBJ2-7	TGTGCCACCAGGCTTAGCGGCAGCTCCTACGAGCAGTACTTC	CATRLSGSSYEQYF
TRBD1	TRBV19	TRBJ1-1	TGTGCCAGTAGTATACCCTACGGACAGGGGGTCACTGAAGCTTTCTTT	CASSIPYGQGVTEAFF
.	TRBV7-2	TRBJ2-5	TGTGCCAGCAGCTTAAGACAGGCCATCCAAGAGACCCAGTACTTC	CASSLRQAIQETQYF
TRBD2	TRBV7-2	TRBJ2-2	TGTGCCGGCCGTCCGGGACTAGCGGGAGGGGGCACCGGGGAGCTGTTTTTT	CAGRPGLAGGGTGELFF
.	TRBV5-1	TRBJ1-2	TGCGCCAGCAGCTTGGGCCAGTCCTATGGCTACACCTTC	CASSLGQSYGYTF
.	TRBV7-8	TRBJ1-5	TGTGCCAGCAGCTTTGGGCTCGGGGGGAATCAGCCCCAGCATTTT	CASSFGLGGNQPQHF
TRBD1	TRBV30	TRBJ2-7	TGTGCCTGGAGAAACTGGGACAGGGGTTACGAGCAGTACTTC	CAWRNWDRGYEQYF
TRBD1	TRBV6-5	TRBJ1-2	TGTGCCAGCAGTCCACAGGGGGATAACTATGGCTACACCTTC	CASSPQGDNYGYTF
TRBD2	TRBV29-1	TRBJ2-7	TGCAGCGTTCGGGAGGGCCCCTACGAGCAGTACTTC	CSVREGPYEQYF
.	TRBV2	TRBJ2-7	TGTGCCAGCACCCCGGCCAGGGTCTACGAGCAGTACTTC	CASTPARVYEQYF
TRBD2	TRBV15	TRBJ2-1	TGTGCCACCAGCGGCGGGGGAGGGAATGAGCAGTTCTTC	CATSGGGGNEQFF
TRBD1	TRBV28	TRBJ1-5	TGTGCCAGCAGTTTCCCCGGTCCGGACCGGGACAGGGAAGGGTTCGGCAATCAGCCCCAGCATTTT	CASSFPGPDRDREGFGNQPQHF
TRBD1	TRBV11-2	TRBJ1-4	TGTGCCAGCAGCGTCTTACAGGGGGAACTGTTTTTT	CASSVLQGELFF
.	TRBV11-2	TRBJ2-5	TGTGCCAGCAGCGTGAAAGTGGGACTTCAAGAGACCCAGTACTTC	CASSVKVGLQETQYF
TRBD1	TRBV6-1	TRBJ2-2	TGTGCCAGCAGTGAGGTTGGATCGGACAGGATTAACACCGGGGAGCTGTTTTTT	CASSEVGSDRINTGELFF
.	TRBV13	TRBJ2-3	TGTGCCAGCAGCCGAGGGGGTACAGATACGCAGTATTTT	CASSRGGTDTQYF
.	TRBV29-1	TRBJ1-2	TGCAGCGTTGGGGGAGGTCGCGGCTATGGCTACACCTTC	CSVGGGRGYGYTF
.	TRBV6-1	TRBJ1-5	TGTGCCAGCAGCCCGACGGGTCAGCCCCAGCATTTT	CASSPTGQPQHF
.	TRBV11-3	TRBJ2-3	TGTGCCAGCAGCTTATATCCGGGTGGAGCAGATACGCAGTATTTT	CASSLYPGGADTQYF
.	TRBV4-2	TRBJ1-4	TGTGCCAGCAGCCAAGAAGGGGGAACTAATGAAAAACTGTTTTTT	CASSQEGGTNEKLFF
.	TRBV27	TRBJ2-1	TGTGCCAGCAGTTCCCTTGGCGCGCCTAGCTCCTACAATGAGCAGTTCTTC	CASSSLGAPSSYNEQFF
TRBD2	TRBV7-2	TRBJ2-5	TGTGCCAGCAGCCTAGCGGGAGGGCCTGAGACCCAGTACTTC	CASSLAGGPETQYF
TRBD1	TRBV11-2	TRBJ2-1	TGTGCCAGCAGCCCCATACAGGGGGCGAGCAATGAGCAGTTCTTC	CASSPIQGASNEQFF
.	TRBV28	TRBJ2-7	TGTGCCAGCAGCCGAAAGACAGACCTGAGCTCCTACGAGCAGTACTTC	CASSRKTDLSSYEQYF
.	TRBV5-1	TRBJ2-3	TGCGCCAGCAGCTTGGATTGGCCCACAGATACGCAGTATTTT	CASSLDWPTDTQYF
.	TRBV7-9	TRBJ2-1	TGTGCCAGCAGCTTAGACGGGGGCTCCTACAATGAGCAGTTCTTC	CASSLDGGSYNEQFF
TRBD2	TRBV11-1	TRBJ2-3	TGTGCCAGCAGCCCTAGCGGGAGGTCAGATACGCAGTATTTT	CASSPSGRSDTQYF
TRBD2	TRBV28	TRBJ2-1	TGTGCCAGCAGTGACACTAGCGGGGGGTACAATGAGCAGTTCTTC	CASSDTSGGYNEQFF
.	TRBV2	TRBJ1-5	TGTGCCAGCAGTCTACAGGGTAGGTCACAGCCCCAGCATTTT	CASSLQGRSQPQHF
.	TRBV28	TRBJ1-1	TGTGCCAGCAGTTTGAGGAACACTGAAGCTTTCTTT	CASSLRNTEAFF
.	TRBV27	TRBJ2-7	TGTGCCAGCCGCCCGGCGGCGAGCACCTACGAGCAGTACTTC	CASRPAASTYEQYF
.	TRBV9	TRBJ2-2	TGTGCCAGCAGCGTATCCGCCGGCGGGGAGCTGTTTTTT	CASSVSAGGELFF
TRBD1	TRBV7-2	TRBJ2-5	TGTGCCAGCAGCTTAGGCTCGAGGACAGGGGATTATCAAGAGACCCAGTACTTC	CASSLGSRTGDYQETQYF
TRBD1	TRBV5-1	TRBJ2-6	TGCGCCAGCAGCTGGACAGGGGCTGGGGCCAACGTCCTGACTTTC	CASSWTGAGANVLTF
.	TRBV27	TRBJ1-3	TGTGCCAGCAGTCCTTCCGGGGTTATGGCAAACACCATATATTTT	CASSPSGVMANTIYF
.	TRBV4-1	TRBJ2-7	TGCGCCAGCAGCCAAGGGGGAGGACGCAGGAACTTATACGAGCAGTACTTC	CASSQGGGRRNLYEQYF
TRBD1	TRBV30	TRBJ1-2	TGTGCCTGGGACAGGGGAAACTATGGCTACACCTTC	CAWDRGNYGYTF
.	TRBV28	TRBJ1-1	TGTGCCAGCAAAAGGGGGGGGAACACTGAAGCTTTCTTT	CASKRGGNTEAFF
TRBD2	TRBV19	TRBJ2-1	TGTGCCAGTAGTATAGATCTACCCCCCAGCGGGAGGTTCAATGAGCAGTTCTTC	CASSIDLPPSGRFNEQFF
TRBD2	TRBV28	TRBJ2-1	TGTGCCAGCAGTTTTCGTAGCGGGAGGGACAATGAGCAGTTCTTC	CASSFRSGRDNEQFF
.	TRBV9	TRBJ2-7	TGTGCCAGCAGCCCTAGAACGGGGTACGAGCAGTACTTC	CASSPRTGYEQYF
TRBD1	TRBV7-9	TRBJ1-4	TGTGCCAGCAGCAAAGGACAGGGTCAGGAAAAACTGTTTTTT	CASSKGQGQEKLFF
.	TRBV28	TRBJ1-5	TGTGCCAGCAGTTCTCAACAAGGGGGCAATCAGCCCCAGCATTTT	CASSSQQGGNQPQHF
TRBD2	TRBV5-1	TRBJ2-7	TGCGCCAGCAGCCTGGTCCCGGGACTAGCGGGATCCTACGAGCAGTACTTC	CASSLVPGLAGSYEQYF
.	TRBV5-1	TRBJ2-6	TGCGCCAGCAGCCCCATCGGGGTTCGCTCTGGGGCCAACGTCCTGACTTTC	CASSPIGVRSGANVLTF
TRBD2	TRBV5-5	TRBJ2-7	TGTGCCAGCAGCTGGGGGAGGGCCCTTGCCTACGAGCAGTACTTC	CASSWGRALAYEQYF